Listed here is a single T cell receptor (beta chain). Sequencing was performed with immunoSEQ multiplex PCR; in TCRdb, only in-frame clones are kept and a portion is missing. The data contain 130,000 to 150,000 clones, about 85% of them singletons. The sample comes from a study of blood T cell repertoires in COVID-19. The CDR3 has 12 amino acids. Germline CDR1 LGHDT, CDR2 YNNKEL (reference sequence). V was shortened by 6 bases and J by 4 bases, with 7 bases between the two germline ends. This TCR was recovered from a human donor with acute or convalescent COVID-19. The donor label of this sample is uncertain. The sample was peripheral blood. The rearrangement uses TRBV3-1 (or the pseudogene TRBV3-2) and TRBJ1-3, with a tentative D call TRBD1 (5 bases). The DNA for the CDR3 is TGTGCCAGCAGTTACAGGGGAAACACCATATATTTT. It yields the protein CASSYRGNTIYF.